The rows below give T cell receptor beta chains drawn from one sample of a study of early T cells in non-severe SARS-CoV-2 infection. TCRdb reprocessed the 5' RACE reads with MiXCR, giving one entry per CDR3 protein. Of around 37,000 distinct CDR3 sequences in the sample, about 10% were seen once. The source material was whole blood. Receptors originate from an adult who was a healthcare worker with PCR-confirmed SARS-CoV-2 infection or an uninfected control (not recorded which). The conserved cysteine and the conserved F or W are not part of the CDR3 here.

v_gene: TRBV29-1
j_gene: TRBJ2-1
CDR3aa: SVGGLGSYNEQF

v_gene: TRBV7-7
j_gene: TRBJ2-1
CDR3aa: ASSLRIEASEQF

v_gene: TRBV11-2
j_gene: TRBJ1-3
CDR3aa: ASSRGTGFGNTIY

v_gene: TRBV5-6
j_gene: TRBJ1-2
CDR3aa: ASSRGSTNYGYT

v_gene: TRBV5-4
j_gene: TRBJ2-1
CDR3aa: ASSPTGVRYNEQF

v_gene: TRBV7-6
j_gene: TRBJ1-6
CDR3aa: ASSLRDPSSGSPLH

v_gene: TRBV7-9
j_gene: TRBJ1-4
CDR3aa: ASSQNRATNEKLF

v_gene: TRBV15
j_gene: TRBJ2-1
CDR3aa: ATSRETGEPHNEQF

v_gene: TRBV30
j_gene: TRBJ1-1
CDR3aa: AWSAAPWGTEAF

v_gene: TRBV20-1
j_gene: TRBJ1-2
CDR3aa: SATGFLNYGYT

v_gene: TRBV6-5
j_gene: TRBJ2-7
CDR3aa: ASTQRQGTYEQY

v_gene: TRBV7-9
j_gene: TRBJ2-1
CDR3aa: ASSLDKGSQF

v_gene: TRBV3-1
j_gene: TRBJ1-1
CDR3aa: ASSQPQGNTEAF